This T cell receptor beta chain originates from a study of regulatory dendritic cells for organ transplantation. Turning to the study itself: Day 6 dendritic cell cultures were stimulated with LPS. Whole-study findings and limits: Naive CD4+ and CD8+ repertoires were highly diverse; memory CD8+ was most oligoclonal.

Assay: immunoSEQ multiplex PCR; the TCRdb copy retains only in-frame clones and omits some. The sample lists some 11,000 clones, 75% to 80% seen once, with around 0.99% in the top ten. V was pared by 5 bases and J by 5 bases, with 18 bases between. The CDR3 sequence is 15 residues long. Germline V CDR1 and CDR2: SGHVS, FQNEAQ. CFSE-labeled sorted T cells met regulatory or mature dendritic cells for four to five days. Of note for this clone: Its antigen remains unknown.

This receptor was obtained from a human donor in good health. Sequencing used naive CD8+ T cells from blood cultured with regulatory dendritic cells. This sample's subset: CD45RA+ naive T cells. This chain uses TRBV7-8 with TRBJ2-5; tentatively, D is TRBD1 (6 bases). The CDR3 here is CASSPLLGAEETQYF. CDR3 nucleotides: TGTGCCAGCAGCCCCCTTTTGGGGGCGGAGGAGACCCAGTACTTC.